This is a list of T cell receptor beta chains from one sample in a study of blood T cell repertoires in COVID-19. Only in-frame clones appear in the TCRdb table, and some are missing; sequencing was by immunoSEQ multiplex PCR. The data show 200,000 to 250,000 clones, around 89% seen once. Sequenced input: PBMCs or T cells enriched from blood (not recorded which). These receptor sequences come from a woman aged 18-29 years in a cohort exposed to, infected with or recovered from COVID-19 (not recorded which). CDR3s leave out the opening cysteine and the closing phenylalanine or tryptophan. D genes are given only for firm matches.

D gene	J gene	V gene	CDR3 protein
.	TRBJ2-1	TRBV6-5	ASSYSTLAPYNEQF
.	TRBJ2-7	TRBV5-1	ASSPNPLGAGYEQY
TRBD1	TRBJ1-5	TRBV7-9	ASSSFGDRASNQPQH
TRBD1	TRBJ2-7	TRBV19	ASGTGLEQY
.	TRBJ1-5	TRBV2	ASSEQVYQPQH
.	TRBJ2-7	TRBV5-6	ASSLEQGEAYEQY
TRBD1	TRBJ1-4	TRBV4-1	ASSRLQGTAGTNEKLF
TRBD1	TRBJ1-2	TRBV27	ASSLVGTGPYYGYT
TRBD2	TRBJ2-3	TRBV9	ASSVKASGREGYTDTQY
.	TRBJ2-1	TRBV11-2	ASSLYGSYNEQF
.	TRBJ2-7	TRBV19	ASSDTVRSYEQY
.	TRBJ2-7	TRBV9	ASSPRSGLSIYEQY
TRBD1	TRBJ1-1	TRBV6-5	ASRLPGGSDTEAF
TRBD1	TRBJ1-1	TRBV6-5	ASGQGMNTEAF
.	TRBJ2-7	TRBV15	ATSMAGGHEQY
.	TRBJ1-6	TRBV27	ASSETQSSYNSPLH
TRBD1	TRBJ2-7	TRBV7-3	ASSESGTGGHEQY
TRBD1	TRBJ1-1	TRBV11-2	ASSIDRVGTEAF
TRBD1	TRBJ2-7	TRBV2	ASSGFGTGVSEQY
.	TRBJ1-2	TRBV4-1	ASSQVGTEYGYT
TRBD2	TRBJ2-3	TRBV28	ATLRELAGELDTQY
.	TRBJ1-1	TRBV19	ASSMTGVENTEAF
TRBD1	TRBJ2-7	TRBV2	ASSRQGRLSY
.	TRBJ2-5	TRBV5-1	ASKAAGTILQETQY